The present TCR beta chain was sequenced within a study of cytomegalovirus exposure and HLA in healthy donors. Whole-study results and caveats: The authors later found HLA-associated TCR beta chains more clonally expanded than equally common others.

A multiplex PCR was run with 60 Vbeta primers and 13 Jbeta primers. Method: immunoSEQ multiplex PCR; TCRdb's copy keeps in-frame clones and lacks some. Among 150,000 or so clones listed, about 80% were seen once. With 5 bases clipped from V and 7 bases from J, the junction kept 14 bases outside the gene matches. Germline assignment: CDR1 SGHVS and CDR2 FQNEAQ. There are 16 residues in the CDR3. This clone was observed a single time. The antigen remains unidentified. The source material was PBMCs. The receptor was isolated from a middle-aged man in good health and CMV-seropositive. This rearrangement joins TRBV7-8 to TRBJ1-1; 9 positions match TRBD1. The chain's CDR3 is CASSIRRDRANFEAFF. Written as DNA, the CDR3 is TGTGCCAGCAGCATCCGCCGGGACAGGGCCAATTTTGAAGCTTTCTTT.